This TCR beta chain was profiled in a study of T cell responses to AZD1222 COVID-19 vaccine. Study outcomes and limitations: Females outnumbered males among donors, who were mostly white British; clonal diversity was possibly underestimated. Repertoire samples came only from after the peak T cell response. Vaccination with two AZD1222 doses was followed by a rise in Spike-specific TCR breadth and depth.

V lost 4 bases, J lost 2 bases, and 19 bases lay in between. The CDR3 is 16 amino acids. Germline CDR1 SGHRS, CDR2 YFSETQ. Comments on this clone: Its antigen is unknown.

Clones were sequenced by immunoSEQ multiplex PCR, and TCRdb holds only the in-frame ones, with some missing. The sample holds approximately 170,000 clones, under 95% seen once. The rearrangement uses TRBV5-1 and TRBJ2-7, with D perhaps assigned TRBD1 or TRBD2 (5 bases each). The sequencing here drew on peripheral blood, taken on day 0 of AZD1222 vaccination. This clonotype was sampled from an adult in good health. The CDR3 is CASSPRASAGTYEQYF. As DNA, the CDR3 is TGCGCCAGCAGCCCGAGGGCTTCGGCAGGGACCTACGAGCAGTACTTC.